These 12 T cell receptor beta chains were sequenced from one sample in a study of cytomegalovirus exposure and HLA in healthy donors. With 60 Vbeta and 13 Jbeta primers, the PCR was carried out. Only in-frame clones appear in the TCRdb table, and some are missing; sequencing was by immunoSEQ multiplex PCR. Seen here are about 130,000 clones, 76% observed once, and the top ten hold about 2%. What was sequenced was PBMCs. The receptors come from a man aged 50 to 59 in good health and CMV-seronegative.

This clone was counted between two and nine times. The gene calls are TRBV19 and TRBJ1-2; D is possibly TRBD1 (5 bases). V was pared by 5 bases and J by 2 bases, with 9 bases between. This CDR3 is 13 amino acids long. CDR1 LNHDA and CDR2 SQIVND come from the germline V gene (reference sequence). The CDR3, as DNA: TGTGCCAGTAGTCCGGACAAAAACTATGGCTACACCTTC. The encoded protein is CASSPDKNYGYTF.

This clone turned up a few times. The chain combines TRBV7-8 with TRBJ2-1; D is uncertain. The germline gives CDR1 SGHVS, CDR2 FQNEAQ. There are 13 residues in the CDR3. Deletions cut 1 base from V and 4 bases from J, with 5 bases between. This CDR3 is CASSLERYNEQFF. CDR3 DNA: TGTGCCAGCAGCTTAGAACGGTACAATGAGCAGTTCTTC.

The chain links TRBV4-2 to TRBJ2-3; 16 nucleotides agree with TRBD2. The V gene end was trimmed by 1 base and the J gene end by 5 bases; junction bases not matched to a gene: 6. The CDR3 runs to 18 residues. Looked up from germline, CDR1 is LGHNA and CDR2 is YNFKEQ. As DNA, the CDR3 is TGTGCCAGCAGCCAAGTGGGGACTAGCGGGGGGGGAAAAGATACGCAGTATTTT. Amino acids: CASSQVGTSGGGKDTQYF.

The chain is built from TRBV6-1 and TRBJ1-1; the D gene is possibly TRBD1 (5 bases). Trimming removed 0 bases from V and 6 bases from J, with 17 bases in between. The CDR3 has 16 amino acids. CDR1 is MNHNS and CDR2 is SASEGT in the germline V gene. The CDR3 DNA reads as TGTGCCAGCAGTGAAGCGGTGTGGGGGGAAAAGCCTGAAGCTTTCTTT. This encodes CASSEAVWGEKPEAFF.

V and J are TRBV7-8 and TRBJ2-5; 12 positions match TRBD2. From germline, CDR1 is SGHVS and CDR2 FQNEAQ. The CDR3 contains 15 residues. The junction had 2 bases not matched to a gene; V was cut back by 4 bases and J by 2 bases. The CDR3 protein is CASSSSGGEQETQYF. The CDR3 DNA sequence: TGTGCCAGCAGCTCTAGCGGGGGGGAACAAGAGACCCAGTACTTC.

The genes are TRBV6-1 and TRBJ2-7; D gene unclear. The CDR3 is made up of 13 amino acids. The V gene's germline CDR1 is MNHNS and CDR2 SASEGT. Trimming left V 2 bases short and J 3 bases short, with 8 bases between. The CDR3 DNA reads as TGTGCCAGCAGTGAACCCGCCGACTACGAGCAGTACGTC. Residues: CASSEPADYEQYV.

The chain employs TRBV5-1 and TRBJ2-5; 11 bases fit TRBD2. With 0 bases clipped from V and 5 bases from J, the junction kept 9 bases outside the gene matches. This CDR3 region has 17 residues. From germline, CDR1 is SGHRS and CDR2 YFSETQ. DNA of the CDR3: TGCGCCAGCAGCTTGGAGCCTAGCGGGGGGCTGGGGGAGACCCAGTACTTC. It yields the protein CASSLEPSGGLGETQYF.

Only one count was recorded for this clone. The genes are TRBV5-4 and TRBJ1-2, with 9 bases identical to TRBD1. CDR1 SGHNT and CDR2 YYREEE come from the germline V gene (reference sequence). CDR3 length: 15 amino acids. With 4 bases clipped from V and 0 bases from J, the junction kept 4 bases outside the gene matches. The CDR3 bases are TGTGCCAGCAGCCCGGGACAGGGAGCTAACTATGGCTACACCTTC. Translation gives CASSPGQGANYGYTF.

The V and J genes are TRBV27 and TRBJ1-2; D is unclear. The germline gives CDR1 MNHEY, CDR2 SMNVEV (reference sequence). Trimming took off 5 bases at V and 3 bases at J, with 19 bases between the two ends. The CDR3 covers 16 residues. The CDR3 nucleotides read TGTGCCAGCAGTCTTATACTCCGAGGGTGGCACTATGGCTACACCTTC. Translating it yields CASSLILRGWHYGYTF.

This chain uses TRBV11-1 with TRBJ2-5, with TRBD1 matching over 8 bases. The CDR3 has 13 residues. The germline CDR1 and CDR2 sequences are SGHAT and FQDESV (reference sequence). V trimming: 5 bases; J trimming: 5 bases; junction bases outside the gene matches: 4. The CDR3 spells CASSLDRGETQYF. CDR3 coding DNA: TGTGCCAGCAGCCTCGACAGGGGTGAGACCCAGTACTTC.

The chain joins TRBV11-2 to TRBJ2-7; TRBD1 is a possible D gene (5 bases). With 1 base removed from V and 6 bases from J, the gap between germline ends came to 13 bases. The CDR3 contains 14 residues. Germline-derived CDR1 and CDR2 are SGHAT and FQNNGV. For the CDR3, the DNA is TGTGCCAGCAGCTTAGGGTATTCAGGGTCCGAGCAGTACTTC. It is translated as CASSLGYSGSEQYF.

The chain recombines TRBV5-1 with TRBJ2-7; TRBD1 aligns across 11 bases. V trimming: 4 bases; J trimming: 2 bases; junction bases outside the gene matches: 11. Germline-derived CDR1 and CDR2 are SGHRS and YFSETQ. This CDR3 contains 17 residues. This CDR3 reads CASSGPKGQGDAYEQYV. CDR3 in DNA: TGCGCCAGCAGCGGACCTAAGGGACAGGGGGATGCCTACGAGCAGTACGTC.